This note documents a single T cell receptor (beta chain) sequence. What it binds is unknown. The data derive from a study of cytomegalovirus exposure and HLA in healthy donors. Study-level results: Later on, an analysis found that several of the most significant clusters appeared to be linked to common viral pathogens, which included parvovirus B19.

The CDR3 spans 15 residues. In germline, CDR1 is SGHNT, CDR2 YYREEE (reference sequence). Trimming removed 0 bases from V and 6 bases from J, with 15 bases in between. Researchers ran the PCR with 60 Vbeta and 13 Jbeta primers. Only in-frame clones appear in the TCRdb table, and some are missing; sequencing was by immunoSEQ multiplex PCR. The sample lists around 92,000 clones; roughly 74% were seen once. This sequence joins TRBV5-4 and TRBJ1-1; tentative D call: TRBD1 (5 bases). The sequencing sample was made of PBMCs. The sequence derives from a female donor in good health and CMV-seropositive. DNA of the CDR3: TGTGCCAGCAGCTTGGCCGAGGGGAGGTGGTCTGAAGCTTTCTTT. Protein: CASSLAEGRWSEAFF.